Sequencing of this T cell receptor beta chain was carried out in a study of CD8+CD57+ T cells in acquired aplastic anemia. Across the whole study: Mean DNA quantity obtained from sorted CD4+ and CD8+ cells was 3 to 4 ug. General study results and limits: The same twenty-nine CD8+ CDR3 sequences occurred in patients and in controls.

In germline, CDR1 is ENHRY, CDR2 SYGVKD. This CDR3 has 12 amino acids. Template material for TCR beta VDJ and CDR3 profiling consisted of genomic DNA. MiXCR was run by TCRdb on the reads, yielding one entry per CDR3 protein. The sample lists some 200,000 distinct CDR3 sequences; around half were seen once. A word on this clonotype: The antigen is unknown. A junction end diverges from the germline sequence, so it may reflect a read error.

Patients sequenced had flow cytometry evidence of CD8+CD57+ cell expansion. The patients, all of them, had severe acquired aplastic anemia. Patients had undergone no therapy by the time their blood was sampled. V and J are TRBV10-3 and TRBJ2-2; D remains unclear. The TCR originated in a human donor with aplastic anemia. The sample comprised sorted CD4+, CD8+, or CD8+CD57+ T cells (not recorded which) from PBMCs. CDR3 bases: TGTGCCAGTAGTGGGAACGCCGGGGAGCTGTTTTTT. This encodes CASSGNAGELFF.